The 24 T cell receptor beta chains reported below all come from one sample, sequenced in a study of OX40 agonist ivuxolimab in advanced cancers. Some clones are missing from TCRdb's copy, which holds only in-frame ones; the method was immunoSEQ multiplex PCR. The table lists around 82,000 clones, around nine tenths of them singletons. Sequenced material: CD4+ or CD8+ T cells sorted from blood, taken in a trial of the OX40 agonist ivuxolimab. These receptors came from an adult with an advanced solid tumor such as melanoma, head and neck, liver or kidney cancer.

The chain recombines TRBV5-1 with TRBJ2-3; 10 bases match TRBD2. Germline CDR1 and CDR2: SGHRS and YFSETQ. V trimming: 4 bases; J trimming: 3 bases; junction bases outside the gene matches: 8. This CDR3 spans 16 amino acids. The CDR3 spells CASSGGLARWTDTQYF. The CDR3 nucleotides are TGCGCCAGCAGCGGGGGACTAGCGAGATGGACAGATACGCAGTATTTT.

The CDR3 is CASSERLGGGEETQYF. In DNA, the CDR3 is TGTGCCAGCAGTGAACGGTTAGGAGGCGGCGAAGAGACCCAGTACTTC. The rearrangement links TRBV2 to TRBJ2-5; maybe TRBD2 (5 bases). V was pared by 2 bases and J by 3 bases, with 16 bases between. The CDR3 covers 16 residues. Germline V gene data show CDR1 as SNHLY and CDR2 as FYNNEI.

The V and J genes are TRBV2 and TRBJ2-6; no clear D gene. The CDR3 consists of 14 residues. Germline values: CDR1 SNHLY, CDR2 FYNNEI. With 6 bases removed from V and 0 bases from J, the gap between germline ends came to 6 bases. CDR3 DNA: TGTGCCAGCAGACTAATCTCTGGGGCCAACGTCCTGACTTTC. It codes for CASRLISGANVLTF.

The chain joins TRBV5-1 to TRBJ2-3; TRBD2 agrees at 7 bases. The V and J ends lost 2 bases and 4 bases, in that order; junction bases with no gene match: 7. The CDR3 covers 15 residues. In germline, CDR1 is SGHRS, CDR2 YFSETQ. DNA for the CDR3: TGCGCCAGCAGCTTTACGGGAGGCCGGCCAGATACGCAGTATTTT. Its protein product is CASSFTGGRPDTQYF.

CDR3: CASSQSSEGTQYF. Written as DNA, the CDR3 is TGTGCCAGCAGCCAAAGCAGCGAGGGGACCCAGTACTTC. V gene TRBV4-2 combines with J gene TRBJ2-5, with D tentatively TRBD2 (5 bases). V dropped 2 bases and J dropped 7 bases, with 11 bases sitting between them. Germline assignment: CDR1 LGHNA and CDR2 YNFKEQ. The CDR3 totals 13 residues.

This chain uses TRBV11-2 with TRBJ1-4; tentatively, D is TRBD1 (6 bases). Germline CDR1 is SGHAT and CDR2 is FQNNGV. V lost 8 bases and J lost 4, with 14 bases in between. CDR3 length: 14 residues. The chain's CDR3 is CASSRRQDNEKLFF. DNA of the CDR3: TGTGCCAGCTCTCGCCGACAGGATAATGAAAAACTGTTTTTT.

This rearrangement joins TRBV11-2 to TRBJ2-5; D uncertain. The germline V gene has CDR1 SGHAT and CDR2 FQNNGV. Trimming removed 4 bases from V and 5 bases from J, with 8 bases in between. The length of the CDR3 is 12 residues. CDR3 sequence reads: CASSSTRETQYF. DNA of the CDR3: TGTGCCAGCAGCTCCACCCGTGAGACCCAGTACTTC. Full variable domain (rest looked up from reference TRBV11-2 and TRBJ2-5): EAGVAQSPRYKIIEKRQSVAFWCNPISGHATLYWYQQILGQGPKLLIQFQNNGVVDDSQLPKDRFSAERLKGVDSTLKIQPAKLEDSAVYLCASSSTRETQYFGPGTRLLVL.

The V gene is TRBV19, the J gene TRBJ1-5; TRBD1 is a possible D gene (6 bases). In germline, CDR1 is LNHDA, CDR2 SQIVND (reference sequence). V lost 7 bases and J 7 bases, leaving 23 bases between the germline ends. The CDR3 has 16 residues. CDR3 loop: CASTSIRGGLLQPQHF. Here the CDR3 DNA reads TGTGCCAGTACCTCAATCCGAGGGGGGCTACTACAGCCCCAGCATTTT.

This chain joins TRBV9 and TRBJ1-2; 10 nucleotides agree with TRBD1. There are 15 residues in the CDR3. The germline gives CDR1 SGDLS, CDR2 YYNGEE. The V segment lost 4 bases and the J segment 3 bases; nucleotides outside the gene matches: 6. The CDR3 reads CASSPRQGAHYGYTF. The CDR3 DNA is TGTGCCAGCAGCCCACGACAGGGGGCTCACTATGGCTACACCTTC.

J is TRBJ2-3 and V is TRBV6-5; no reliable D call. This CDR3 is built from 13 residues. Germline lookup yields CDR1 MNHEY and CDR2 SVGAGI. Trimming removed 9 bases at V and 1 base at J, with 11 bases between. This chain's CDR3 is CASNSIRTDTQYF. In nucleotides, the CDR3 is TGTGCCAGTAATTCAATCCGCACAGATACGCAGTATTTT.

This chain joins TRBV5-8 and TRBJ2-7; D is possibly TRBD2 (6 bases). CDR1 and CDR2 (germline): SGHTS, YDEGEE. Trimming cost V 0 bases and J 2 bases, with 12 bases left between them. This CDR3 has 15 residues. CDR3 sequence: CASSLAGGRPYEQYF. The DNA for the CDR3 is TGTGCCAGCAGCTTGGCCGGGGGACGTCCCTACGAGCAGTACTTC. Full variable domain (missing parts from reference TRBV5-8 and TRBJ2-7): EAGVTQSPTHLIKTRGQQATLRCSPISGHTSVYWYQQALGLGLQFLLWYDEGEERNRGNFPPRFSGRQFPNYSSELNVNALELEDSALYLCASSLAGGRPYEQYFGPGTRLTVT.

This clone was detected only once. The rearrangement uses TRBV7-9 and TRBJ1-1; D unresolved. The length of the CDR3 is 13 residues. Germline CDR1 SEHNR, CDR2 FQNEAQ (reference sequence). V lost 6 bases and J 3 bases, leaving 11 bases between the germline ends. The CDR3 here is CASSPISYTEAFF. The DNA of the CDR3 is TGTGCCAGCAGTCCCATCAGTTACACTGAAGCTTTCTTT.

The rearrangement joins TRBV29-1 to TRBJ2-1; D perhaps matches TRBD1 (6 bases). Germline CDR1 is SQVTM and CDR2 is ANQGSEA. The CDR3 has 14 amino acids. The V end was cut by 4 bases, the J end by 2 bases, with 12 bases between. The CDR3 here is CSVGSKGAYNEQFF. CDR3 coding DNA: TGCAGCGTTGGATCGAAGGGGGCCTACAATGAGCAGTTCTTC.

This chain joins TRBV7-3 and TRBJ2-2, with 7 bases that match TRBD2. CDR1 is SGHTA, CDR2 FQGTGA, per germline. The V segment lost 5 bases and the J segment 5 bases; nucleotides outside the gene matches: 8. CDR3 length equals 15 residues. CDR3 sequence: CASSAAGDWTGELFF. The CDR3 DNA is TGTGCCAGCAGCGCGGCGGGGGACTGGACCGGGGAGCTGTTTTTT.

The J gene is TRBJ2-1, the V gene TRBV9; TRBD2 aligns across 12 bases. Trimming took 4 bases from V and 8 from J; bases not matched to a gene: 4. Germline V gene sequence: CDR1 SGDLS, CDR2 YYNGEE. The CDR3 covers 14 residues. The DNA for the CDR3 is TGTGCCAGCAGCCCTCGACTAGCGGGGGATGAGCAGTTCTTC. Translation gives CASSPRLAGDEQFF.

V is TRBV19 and J is TRBJ2-1, with TRBD1 matching over 8 bases. CDR1 and CDR2 (germline): LNHDA, SQIVND (reference sequence). This CDR3 region has 14 residues. Trimming at V came to 7 bases and at J to 5 bases, leaving 7 bases not matched to a gene. CDR3 protein: CASNPRTGHNEQFF. CDR3 coding DNA: TGTGCCAGTAATCCAAGGACAGGGCACAATGAGCAGTTCTTC.

This chain links TRBV30 with TRBJ1-3; 7 nucleotides agree with TRBD1. The CDR3 contains 15 residues. From germline, CDR1 is GTSNPN and CDR2 SVGIG (reference sequence). V trimming: 1 base; J trimming: 4 bases; junction bases outside the gene matches: 7. CDR3 bases: TGTGCCTGGAGTGGTGTCAGGGGGTACGGAAACACCATATATTTT. Its protein product is CAWSGVRGYGNTIYF.

The J gene is TRBJ2-1, the V gene TRBV11-2; D gene unclear. Trimming stripped 5 bases from V and 4 bases from J, with 6 bases between. This CDR3 is 12 amino acids long. Germline CDR1 and CDR2: SGHAT and FQNNGV. The CDR3 region is CASSPRYNEQFF. DNA of the CDR3: TGTGCCAGCAGCCCCAGATACAATGAGCAGTTCTTC.

J is TRBJ1-1 and V is TRBV5-1, with 7 nucleotides matching TRBD1. The V and J ends lost 4 bases and 4 bases, in that order; junction bases with no gene match: 7. This CDR3 is 14 amino acids long. Germline V gives CDR1 SGHRS, CDR2 YFSETQ. The CDR3 spells CASSGRGVVTEAFF. DNA for the CDR3: TGCGCCAGCAGCGGCAGGGGGGTTGTCACTGAAGCTTTCTTT.

The chain has TRBV6-6 and TRBJ1-4; weak D call: TRBD1 (6 bases). Germline CDR1 MNHNY, CDR2 SVGAGI (reference sequence). V lost 4 bases and J 2 bases, leaving 8 bases between the germline ends. The CDR3 is 14 residues long. CDR3 residues: CASSSGGTNEKLFF. For the CDR3, the DNA is TGTGCCAGCAGTTCGGGGGGCACTAATGAAAAACTGTTTTTT.

This rearrangement joins TRBV29-1 to TRBJ2-5; possibly TRBD2 for D (6 bases). The germline CDR1 and CDR2 sequences are SQVTM and ANQGSEA. V was cut by 3 bases and J by 2 bases, with 13 bases left in between. The CDR3 covers 14 residues. Written as DNA, the CDR3 is TGCAGCGTTGACCTTTATGGGGGGCAAGAGACCCAGTACTTC. Protein: CSVDLYGGQETQYF.

This clone has just a few counts. The chain employs TRBV7-2 and TRBJ1-1, with D hard to call. Germline CDR1 SGHTA, CDR2 FQGNSA. The CDR3 is 13 amino acids. Deletions cut 1 base from V and 5 bases from J, with 8 bases between. The CDR3 DNA reads TGTGCCAGCAGCTTAGTAGGTGCAACTGAAGCTTTCTTT. It codes for CASSLVGATEAFF.

J is TRBJ2-3 and V is TRBV6-5; D gene uncertain. V was shortened by 5 bases and J by 0 bases, with 9 bases between the two germline ends. There are 14 residues in the CDR3. Germline CDR1 MNHEY, CDR2 SVGAGI. As DNA, the CDR3 is TGTGCCAGCAGTCCAATCGGGAGCACAGATACGCAGTATTTT. Residues: CASSPIGSTDTQYF.

V usage is TRBV4-1 and J usage is TRBJ2-4; TRBD1 matches at 10 bases. This CDR3 contains 17 residues. CDR1 and CDR2 (germline): MGHRA, YSYEKL. Trimming took 1 base from V and 1 from J; bases not matched to a gene: 4. The CDR3 sequence: CASSQALGQGAKNIQYF. The CDR3 coding sequence is TGCGCCAGCAGCCAAGCCCTGGGACAGGGGGCCAAAAACATTCAGTACTTC.